This T cell receptor beta chain emerged from a study of immune heterogeneity within non-small cell lung tumors (dated by TCRdb to 2016 to 2019). Regarding the research as a whole: By histology, the tumors included roughly 9 non-squamous carcinomas, a handful of squamous cell carcinomas and 1 tumor not otherwise specified. Whole-exome sequencing, RNA-seq and TCR beta repertoire sequencing were combined for multiple spatially distinct regions from each NSCLC tumor so that intratumoral immune heterogeneity could be examined. TCR repertoires were analyzed from roughly 53 tumor loci of roughly 16 patients, whereas transcriptome data were available for only approximately 43 loci from 12 to 13 patients. Neoantigen binding to each patient's HLA alleles was predicted with netMHCpan-3.0 for mutant peptides of 8 to 11 amino acids. Study-wide conclusions, independent of this receptor: Within a patient, identical dominant CDR3B clonotypes were found to recur across loci, yet unique high-frequency clones were also harbored in different tumor locations. A statistically significant but moderate positive correlation (R approximately 0.35) was observed between local T-cell repertoire clonality and local tumor mutational burden. For the most part, high-frequency TCR beta clonotypes differed from one individual patient to another.

A multiplex PCR system amplified the TCR beta CDR3 region, with a first 10-cycle round using 32 V-gene forward and 13 J-gene reverse primers. The first PCR round was done with a QIAGEN Multiplex PCR Kit, and the primer sequences were filed in Chinese patent CN105087789A. In a second PCR round, Illumina universal primers were added with the Phusion High-Fidelity PCR Kit. Sequencing of the TCR libraries was done on the Illumina HiSeq X Ten platform in paired-end mode with a 151 bp read length. On the study's bioinformatics: Reads without multiplex PCR primers were removed using Cutadapt, read pairs were merged using PEAR, and CDR3 regions were called using MiXCR with default settings. Shannon entropy measured repertoire diversity, while clonality was calculated as one minus the Shannon entropy divided by the ln of the count of productive unique sequences. A clonotype counted as a dominant or high-frequency T-cell clone when its frequency was 0.5% or higher. Using fastp trimming at Q25 and MiXCR clonotype assembly, TCRdb reanalyzed the public sequencing data and kept in-frame beta chains. When rows share a CDR3 protein, they turn into one entry using the most common DNA and genes. TCRdb, not the authors, supplied the V and J calls. The sample records roughly 15,000 distinct CDR3 sequences, around 27% of which are singletons. The top ten clonotypes cover roughly 5.2% of the sample.

Genomic DNA extracted from bulk tumor tissue served as TCR template, with roughly 660 ng gDNA amplified per sample. During surgery, multiple biopsies were taken from each primary tumor, with sampling sites spaced as far apart as possible within the tumor mass. Patients in the study cohort, which was described as untreated, were newly diagnosed NSCLC cases going through curative surgery. Donors were some 15 newly diagnosed non-small cell lung cancer patients undergoing surgery with curative intent. A couple of independent pathologists reviewed the resected tumor masses. Only high-quality DNA and RNA samples were carried forward to sequencing. In the germline V gene (reference sequence), CDR1 corresponds to DFQATT and CDR2 to SNEGSKA. V gives up 5 bases and J gives up 2 bases, and the segment between their germline ends measures 15 bases. Including the terminal cysteine and phenylalanine, the CDR3 comprises 15 residues. Just CDR3 DNA is preserved here, 45 bases in frame from base 1.

This clonotype occurred a few times. The target of this receptor is not known. No per-base quality is available; no much larger clone lies one base away. Material: lung tumor tissue. The sequence is built from TRBV20-1 and TRBJ2-2; D gene: possibly TRBD2, on 5 matching bases. The TCR sequence derives from a man between 35 and 55 years old with non-small cell lung cancer. The nucleotide sequence is TGCAGTGCTCCTCAAGAGGGCACAAACACCGGGGAGCTGTTTTTT. Its protein product is CSAPQEGTNTGELFF.